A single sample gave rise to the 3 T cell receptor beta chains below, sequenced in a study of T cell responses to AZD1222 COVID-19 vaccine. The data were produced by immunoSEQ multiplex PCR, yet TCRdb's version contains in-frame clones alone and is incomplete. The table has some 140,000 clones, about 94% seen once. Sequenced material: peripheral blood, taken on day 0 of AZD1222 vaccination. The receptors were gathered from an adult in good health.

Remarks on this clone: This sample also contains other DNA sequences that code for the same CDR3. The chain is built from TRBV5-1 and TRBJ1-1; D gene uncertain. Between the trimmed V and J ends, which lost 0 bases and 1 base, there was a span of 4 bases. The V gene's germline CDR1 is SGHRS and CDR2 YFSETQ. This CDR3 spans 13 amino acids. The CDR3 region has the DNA TGCGCCAGCAGCTTGGGAGGGAACACTGAAGCTTTCTTT. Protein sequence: CASSLGGNTEAFF. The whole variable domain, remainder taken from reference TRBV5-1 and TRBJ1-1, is KAGVTQTPRYLIKTRGQQVTLSCSPISGHRSVSWYQQTPGQGLQFLFEYFSETQRNKGNFPGRFSGRQFSNSRSEMNVSTLELGDSALYLCASSLGGNTEAFFGQGTRLTVV.

CDR3 nucleotides: TGTGCCTGGAGTACAGATGACTTAAGGGATTCACCCCTCCACTTT. Protein: CAWSTDDLRDSPLHF. This rearrangement joins TRBV30 to TRBJ1-6; D is unclear. CDR1 is GTSNPN and CDR2 is SVGIG in the germline V gene (reference sequence). V was shortened by 2 bases and J by 8 bases, with 16 bases between the two germline ends. This CDR3 is built from 15 residues. Drawing the rest from reference TRBV30 and TRBJ1-6, the complete variable domain is SQTIHQWPATLVQPVGSPLSLECTVEGTSNPNLYWYRQAAGRGLQLLFYSVGIGQISSEVPQNLSASRPQDRQFILSSKKLLLSDSGFYLCAWSTDDLRDSPLHFGNGTRLTVT.

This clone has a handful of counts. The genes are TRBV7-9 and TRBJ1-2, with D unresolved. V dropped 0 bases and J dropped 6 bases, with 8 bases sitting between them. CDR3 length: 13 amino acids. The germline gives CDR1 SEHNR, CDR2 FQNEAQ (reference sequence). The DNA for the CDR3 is TGTGCCAGCAGCTTAGCGTCGGCGGATGGCTACACCTTC. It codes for CASSLASADGYTF.